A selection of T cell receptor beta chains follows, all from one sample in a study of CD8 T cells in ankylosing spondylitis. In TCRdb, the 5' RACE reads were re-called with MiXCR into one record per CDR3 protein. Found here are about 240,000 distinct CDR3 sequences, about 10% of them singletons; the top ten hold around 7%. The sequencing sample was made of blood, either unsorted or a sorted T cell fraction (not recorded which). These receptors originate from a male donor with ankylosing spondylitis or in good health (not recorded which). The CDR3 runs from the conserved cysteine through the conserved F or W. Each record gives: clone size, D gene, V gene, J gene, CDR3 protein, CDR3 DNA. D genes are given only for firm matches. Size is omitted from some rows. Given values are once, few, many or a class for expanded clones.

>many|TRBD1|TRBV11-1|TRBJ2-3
CASSLRDRGTDTQYF
TGTGCCAGCAGCCTAAGGGACAGGGGCACAGATACGCAGTATTTT
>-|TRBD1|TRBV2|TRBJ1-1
CASGQGGAEAFF
TGTGCCAGCGGACAGGGTGGGGCTGAAGCTTTCTTT
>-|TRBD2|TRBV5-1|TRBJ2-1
CASTSGTSGKEQFF
TGCGCCAGCACTTCCGGGACTAGCGGAAAGGAGCAGTTCTTC
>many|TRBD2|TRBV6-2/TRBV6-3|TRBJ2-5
CASRRFSGPEETQYF
TGTGCCAGCAGGCGATTTAGCGGGCCGGAGGAGACCCAGTACTTC
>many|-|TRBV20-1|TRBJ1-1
CSARDKGWGTEAFF
TGCAGTGCTAGAGATAAGGGGTGGGGCACTGAAGCTTTCTTT
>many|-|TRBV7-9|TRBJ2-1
CASSLVPNEQFF
TGTGCCAGCAGCTTAGTCCCAAATGAGCAGTTCTTC
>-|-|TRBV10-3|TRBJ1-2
CAISAGPGYGYTF
TGTGCCATCAGCGCCGGGCCGGGCTATGGCTACACCTTC
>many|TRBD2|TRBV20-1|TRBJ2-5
CSARPTAGETQYF
TGCAGTGCTAGACCCACAGCGGGGGAGACCCAGTACTTC
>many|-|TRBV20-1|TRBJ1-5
CSARDPGNQPQHF
TGCAGTGCTAGAGATCCAGGAAATCAGCCCCAGCATTTT
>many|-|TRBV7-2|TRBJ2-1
CASSSSDYLGQFF
TGTGCCAGCAGCTCCTCTGACTATTTGGGGCAGTTCTTC
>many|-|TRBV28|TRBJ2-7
CASSRQSGRDWDYEQYF
TGTGCCAGCAGTCGACAATCAGGGCGGGATTGGGACTACGAGCAGTACTTC
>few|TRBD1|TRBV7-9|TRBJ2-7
CASSLDRGEQYF
TGTGCCAGCAGCCTCGACAGGGGCGAGCAGTACTTC
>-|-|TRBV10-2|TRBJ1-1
CASSEQGGNTEAFF
TGCGCCAGCAGTGAGCAGGGCGGGAACACTGAAGCTTTCTTT
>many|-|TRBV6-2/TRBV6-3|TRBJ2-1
CASSSITRTPFVGQNKEQFF
TGTGCCAGCAGTTCGATAACCAGGACCCCATTCGTCGGGCAAAACAAAGAGCAGTTCTTC
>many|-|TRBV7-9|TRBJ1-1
CAEGGTGTEAFF
TGTGCCGAGGGGGGGACGGGCACTGAAGCTTTCTTT
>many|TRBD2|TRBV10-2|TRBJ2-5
CASRLAGGKETQYF
TGCGCCAGCAGGCTAGCGGGGGGGAAAGAGACCCAGTACTTC
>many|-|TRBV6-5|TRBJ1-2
CASSRDGGYTF
TGTGCCAGCAGCCGGGACGGCGGCTACACCTTC
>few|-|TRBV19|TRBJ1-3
CASSSSRGASGNTIYF
TGTGCCAGTAGTTCCTCAAGGGGGGCCTCTGGAAACACCATATATTTT
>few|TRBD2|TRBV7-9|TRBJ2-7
CASRPNGTSHEQYF
TGTGCCAGCAGGCCCAACGGGACTAGTCACGAGCAGTACTTC
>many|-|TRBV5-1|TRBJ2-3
CASSLVPDQDTQYF
TGCGCCAGCAGCTTGGTCCCAGACCAGGATACGCAGTATTTT
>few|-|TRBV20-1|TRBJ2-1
CSAGRQVTRPNEQFF
TGCAGTGCTGGCAGACAGGTTACAAGGCCCAATGAGCAGTTCTTC
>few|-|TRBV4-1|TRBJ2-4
CASSQDPGDGINIQYF
TGCGCCAGCAGCCAAGATCCGGGGGACGGAATAAACATTCAGTACTTC
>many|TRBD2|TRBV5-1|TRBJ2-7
CASSLTAGSSYEQYF
TGCGCCAGCAGCTTGACAGCGGGGTCCTCCTACGAGCAGTACTTC
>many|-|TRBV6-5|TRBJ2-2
CASSYRGQTGELFF
TGTGCCAGCAGTTACCGTGGACAGACCGGGGAGCTGTTTTTT
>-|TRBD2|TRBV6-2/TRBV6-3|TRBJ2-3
CASSYHAGAGDTQYF
TGTGCCAGCAGTTACCATGCGGGAGCGGGAGATACGCAGTATTTT
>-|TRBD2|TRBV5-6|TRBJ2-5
CASSLVGTSQETQYF
TGTGCCAGCAGCTTGGTGGGGACTAGCCAAGAGACCCAGTACTTC
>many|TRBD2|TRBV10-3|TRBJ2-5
CATKLAEDQETQYF
TGTGCCACCAAACTAGCGGAGGACCAAGAGACCCAGTACTTC
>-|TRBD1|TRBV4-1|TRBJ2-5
CASSHGQGQYF
TGCGCCAGCAGCCATGGACAGGGACAGTACTTC
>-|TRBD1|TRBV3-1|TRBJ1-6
CACCQVFRQGADSPLHF
TGTGCCTGCTGCCAAGTGTTTCGGCAGGGGGCTGATTCACCCCTCCACTTT